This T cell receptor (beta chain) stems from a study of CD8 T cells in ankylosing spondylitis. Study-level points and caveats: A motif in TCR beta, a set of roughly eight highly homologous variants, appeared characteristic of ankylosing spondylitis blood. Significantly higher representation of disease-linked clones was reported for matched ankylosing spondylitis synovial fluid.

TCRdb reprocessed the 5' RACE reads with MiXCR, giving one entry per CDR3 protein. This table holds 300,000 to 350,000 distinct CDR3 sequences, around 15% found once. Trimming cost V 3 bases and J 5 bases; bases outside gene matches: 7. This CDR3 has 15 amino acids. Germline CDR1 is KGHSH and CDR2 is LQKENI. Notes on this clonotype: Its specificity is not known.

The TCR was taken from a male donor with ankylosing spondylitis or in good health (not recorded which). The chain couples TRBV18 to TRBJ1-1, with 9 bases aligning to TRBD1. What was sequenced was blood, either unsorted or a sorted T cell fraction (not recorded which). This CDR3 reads CASSPPDRGWTEAFF. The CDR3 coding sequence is TGTGCCAGCTCACCCCCGGACAGGGGATGGACTGAAGCTTTCTTT.